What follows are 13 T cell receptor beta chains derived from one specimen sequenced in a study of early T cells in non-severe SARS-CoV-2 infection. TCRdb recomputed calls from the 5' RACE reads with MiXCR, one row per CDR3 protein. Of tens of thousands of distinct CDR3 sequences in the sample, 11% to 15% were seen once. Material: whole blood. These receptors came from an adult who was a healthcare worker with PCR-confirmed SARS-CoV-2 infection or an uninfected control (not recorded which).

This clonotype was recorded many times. This CDR3 reads CASSLNLEQYF. For the CDR3, the DNA is TGTGCCAGCAGTTTAAACCTCGAGCAGTACTTC. The J gene is TRBJ2-7, the V gene TRBV28; D unclear. The CDR3 covers 11 residues. The ends were cut back, 2 bases at V and 6 bases at J, with 5 bases in the middle. From germline, CDR1 is MDHEN and CDR2 SYDVKM.

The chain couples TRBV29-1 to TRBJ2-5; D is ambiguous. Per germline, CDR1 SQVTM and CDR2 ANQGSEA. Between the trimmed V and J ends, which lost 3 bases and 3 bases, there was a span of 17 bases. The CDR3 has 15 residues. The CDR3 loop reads CSVDDGRPIKETQYF. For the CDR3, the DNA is TGCAGCGTTGACGACGGTAGACCCATAAAAGAGACCCAGTACTTC.

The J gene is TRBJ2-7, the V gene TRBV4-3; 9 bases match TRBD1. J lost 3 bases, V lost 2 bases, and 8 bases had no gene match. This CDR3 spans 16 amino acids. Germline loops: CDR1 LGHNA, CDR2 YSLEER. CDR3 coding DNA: TGCGCCAGCAGCCAACTGCCGGGACAGGGTGTCTACGAGCAGTACTTC. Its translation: CASSQLPGQGVYEQYF.

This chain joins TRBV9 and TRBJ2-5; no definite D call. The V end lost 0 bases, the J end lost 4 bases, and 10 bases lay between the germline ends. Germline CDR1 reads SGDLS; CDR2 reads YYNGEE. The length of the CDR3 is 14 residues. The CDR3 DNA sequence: TGTGCCAGCAGCGTAGCCGCACCACCAGAGACCCAGTACTTC. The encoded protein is CASSVAAPPETQYF.

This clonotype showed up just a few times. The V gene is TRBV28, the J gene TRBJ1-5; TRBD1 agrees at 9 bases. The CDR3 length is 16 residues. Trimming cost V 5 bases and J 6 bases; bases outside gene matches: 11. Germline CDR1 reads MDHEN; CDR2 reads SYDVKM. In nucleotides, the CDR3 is TGTGCCAGCAGTCCCTGGGTGGGACAGGGAGGTCAGCCCCAGCATTTT. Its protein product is CASSPWVGQGGQPQHF.

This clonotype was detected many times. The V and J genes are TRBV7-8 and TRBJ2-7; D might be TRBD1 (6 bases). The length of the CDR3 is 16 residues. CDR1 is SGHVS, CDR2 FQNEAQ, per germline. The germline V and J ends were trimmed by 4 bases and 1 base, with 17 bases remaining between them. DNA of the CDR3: TGTGCCAGCAGCTCGAGTCAGGACAGAATATCCTACGAGCAGTACTTC. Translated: CASSSSQDRISYEQYF.

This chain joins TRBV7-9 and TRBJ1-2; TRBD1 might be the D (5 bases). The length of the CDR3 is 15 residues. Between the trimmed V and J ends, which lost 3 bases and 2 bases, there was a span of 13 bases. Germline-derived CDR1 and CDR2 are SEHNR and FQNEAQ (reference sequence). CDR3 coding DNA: TGTGCCAGCAGCTTCGACGGAGGGGAAAACTATGGCTACACCTTC. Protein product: CASSFDGGENYGYTF. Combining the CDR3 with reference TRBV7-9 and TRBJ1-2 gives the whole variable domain DTGVSQNPRHKITKRGQNVTFRCDPISEHNRLYWYRQTLGQGPEFLTYFQNEAQLEKSRLLSDRFSAERPKGSFSTLEIQRTEQGDSAMYLCASSFDGGENYGYTFGSGTRLTVV.

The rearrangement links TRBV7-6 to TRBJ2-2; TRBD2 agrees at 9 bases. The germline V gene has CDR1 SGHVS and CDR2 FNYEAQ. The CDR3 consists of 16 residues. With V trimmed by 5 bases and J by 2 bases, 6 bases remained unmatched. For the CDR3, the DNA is TGTGCCAGCAGCCCCAGTAGCGGGAGCAACACCGGGGAGCTGTTTTTT. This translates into CASSPSSGSNTGELFF. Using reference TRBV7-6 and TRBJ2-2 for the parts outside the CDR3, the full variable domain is GAGVSQSPRYKVTKRGQDVALRCDPISGHVSLYWYRQALGQGPEFLTYFNYEAQQDKSGLPNDRFSAERPEGSISTLTIQRTEQRDSAMYRCASSPSSGSNTGELFFGEGSRLTVL.

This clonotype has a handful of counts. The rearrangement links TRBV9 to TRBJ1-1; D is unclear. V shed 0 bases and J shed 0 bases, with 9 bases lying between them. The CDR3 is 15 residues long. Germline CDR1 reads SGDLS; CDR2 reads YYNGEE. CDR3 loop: CASSVGGRVNTEAFF. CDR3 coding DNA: TGTGCCAGCAGCGTAGGCGGCAGAGTGAACACTGAAGCTTTCTTT.

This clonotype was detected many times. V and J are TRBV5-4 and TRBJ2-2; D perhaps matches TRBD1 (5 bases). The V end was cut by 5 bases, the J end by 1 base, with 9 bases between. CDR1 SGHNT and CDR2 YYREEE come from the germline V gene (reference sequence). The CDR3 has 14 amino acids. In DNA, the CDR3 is TGTGCCAGCAGGAGTCAGGGGAACACCGGGGAGCTGTTTTTT. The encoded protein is CASRSQGNTGELFF.

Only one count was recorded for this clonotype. As DNA, the CDR3 is TGCAGTGCCGCACTAGCGGGGGTAATCCCCTACAATGAGCAGTTCTTC. As protein: CSAALAGVIPYNEQFF. V and J are TRBV20-1 and TRBJ2-1, with 11 nucleotides matching TRBD2. Germline lookup yields CDR1 DFQATT and CDR2 SNEGSKA (reference sequence). CDR3 length: 16 residues. The ends lost 6 bases at V and 2 bases at J; junction bases unmatched: 9.

The CDR3 DNA sequence: TGTGCCAGCAGCTCCCGGGGGGCCACCTACGAGCAGTACTTC. It codes for CASSSRGATYEQYF. The chain recombines TRBV28 with TRBJ2-7, with D perhaps matching TRBD2 (7 bases). Trimming pared 6 bases from V and 2 bases from J, leaving 14 bases between. Germline CDR1 is MDHEN and CDR2 is SYDVKM. The CDR3 sequence is 14 residues long.

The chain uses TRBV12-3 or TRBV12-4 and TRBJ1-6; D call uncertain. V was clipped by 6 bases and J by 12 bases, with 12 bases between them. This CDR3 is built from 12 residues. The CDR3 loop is CASRRTLVPLHF. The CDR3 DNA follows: TGTGCCAGCAGGCGGACCCTTGTACCCCTCCACTTT.